This T cell receptor (beta chain) was sequenced for a study of T cells after yellow fever vaccination. This CDR3 has 15 amino acids. The germline CDR1 and CDR2 sequences are SGHDT and YYEEEE. V was trimmed by 5 bases and J by 1 base, leaving 13 bases between them. Each CDR3 protein is one row after TCRdb ran MiXCR on the 5' RACE reads. The table shows nearly 550,000 distinct CDR3 sequences, with about a fifth occurring only once. Concerning this clonotype itself: The antigen is unknown.

Study-wide findings and caveats: Most primary-vaccination clones reappeared after the booster (about 95% CD4, 85% to 90% CD8).

The chain couples TRBV5-6 to TRBJ2-1; D perhaps matches TRBD2 (6 bases). Material: PBMCs, obtained 15 days after the yellow fever booster vaccination. The TCR comes from a man aged 25-45 years who received the YFV17D yellow fever vaccine. The CDR3 sequence: CASRHGSLSYNEQFF. CDR3 nucleotide sequence: TGTGCCAGCAGACACGGGAGCCTTTCCTACAATGAGCAGTTCTTC.